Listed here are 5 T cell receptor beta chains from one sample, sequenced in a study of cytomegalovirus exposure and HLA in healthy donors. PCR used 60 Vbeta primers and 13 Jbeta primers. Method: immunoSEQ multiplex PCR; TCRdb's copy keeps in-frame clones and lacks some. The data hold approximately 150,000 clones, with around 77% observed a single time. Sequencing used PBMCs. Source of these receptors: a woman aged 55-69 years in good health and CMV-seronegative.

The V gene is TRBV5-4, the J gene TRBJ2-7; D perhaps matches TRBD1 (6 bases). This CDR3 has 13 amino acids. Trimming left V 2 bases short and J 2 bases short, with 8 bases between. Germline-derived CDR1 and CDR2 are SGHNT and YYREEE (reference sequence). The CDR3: CASSFGQPYEQYF. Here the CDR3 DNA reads TGTGCCAGCAGCTTCGGACAGCCCTACGAGCAGTACTTC. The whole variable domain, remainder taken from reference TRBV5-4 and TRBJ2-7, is ETGVTQSPTHLIKTRGQQVTLRCSSQSGHNTVSWYQQALGQGPQFIFQYYREEENGRGNFPPRFSGLQFPNYSSELNVNALELDDSALYLCASSFGQPYEQYFGPGTRLTVT.

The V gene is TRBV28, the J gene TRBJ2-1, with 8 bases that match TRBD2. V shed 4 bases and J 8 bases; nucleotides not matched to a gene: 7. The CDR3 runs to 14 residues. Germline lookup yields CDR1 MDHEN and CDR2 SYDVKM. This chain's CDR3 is CASSSGGGVDEQFF. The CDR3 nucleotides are TGTGCCAGCAGTTCCGGGGGGGGAGTCGATGAGCAGTTCTTC.

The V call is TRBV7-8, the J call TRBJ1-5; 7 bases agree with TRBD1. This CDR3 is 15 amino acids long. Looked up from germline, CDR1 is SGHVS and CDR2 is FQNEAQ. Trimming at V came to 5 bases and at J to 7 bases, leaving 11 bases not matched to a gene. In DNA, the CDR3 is TGTGCCAGCAGCATTACCGGGACAGTGGGGCAGCCCCAGCATTTT. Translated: CASSITGTVGQPQHF.

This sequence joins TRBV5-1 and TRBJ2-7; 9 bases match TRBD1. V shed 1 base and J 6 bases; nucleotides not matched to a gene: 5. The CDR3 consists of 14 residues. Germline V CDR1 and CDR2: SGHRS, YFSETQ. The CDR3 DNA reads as TGCGCCAGCAGCTTGTACCTGGACAGGGGCGAGCAGTACTTC. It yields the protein CASSLYLDRGEQYF. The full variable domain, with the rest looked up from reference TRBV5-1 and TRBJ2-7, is KAGVTQTPRYLIKTRGQQVTLSCSPISGHRSVSWYQQTPGQGLQFLFEYFSETQRNKGNFPGRFSGRQFSNSRSEMNVSTLELGDSALYLCASSLYLDRGEQYFGPGTRLTVT.

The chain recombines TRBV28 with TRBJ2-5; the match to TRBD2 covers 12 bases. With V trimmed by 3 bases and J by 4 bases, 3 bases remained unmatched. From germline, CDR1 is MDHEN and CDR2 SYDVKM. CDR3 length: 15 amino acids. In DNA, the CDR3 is TGTGCCAGCAGTTTTGCTAGCGGGAGGGGAGAGACCCAGTACTTC. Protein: CASSFASGRGETQYF.